The 25 T cell receptor beta chains listed next were all sequenced from one sample in a study of blood T cell repertoires in COVID-19. Only in-frame clones appear in the TCRdb table, and some are missing; sequencing was by immunoSEQ multiplex PCR. The sample comprises roughly 280,000 clones, about nine tenths of which are singletons, and around 10% rests with the top ten. The specimen sequenced was peripheral blood. The receptors were sampled from a woman in her twenties or thirties with COVID-19, enrolled during active disease.

This clone was observed once. The chain uses TRBV5-1 and TRBJ2-6, with D perhaps matching TRBD2 (5 bases). The CDR3 runs 16 residues. Germline V gene data show CDR1 as SGHRS and CDR2 as YFSETQ. V was pared by 4 bases and J by 3 bases, with 14 bases between. The CDR3 loop reads CASSPSGYDGANVLTF. As DNA, the CDR3 is TGCGCCAGCAGCCCCTCGGGGTATGATGGGGCCAACGTCCTGACTTTC.

The rearrangement joins TRBV7-2 to TRBJ2-7, with 12 bases fitting TRBD2. The germline gives CDR1 SGHTA, CDR2 FQGNSA. The CDR3 spans 18 residues. V lost 0 bases to trimming and J lost 2 bases; unmatched junction nucleotides: 8. The CDR3 region has the DNA TGTGCCAGCAGCTTAGCGCGGCGGACTAGCGGGATCCCCTACGAGCAGTACTTC. This translates into CASSLARRTSGIPYEQYF.

V and J are TRBV7-2 and TRBJ2-3; unclear D gene. The CDR3 is 14 amino acids. Looked up from germline, CDR1 is SGHTA and CDR2 is FQGNSA. V lost 6 bases to trimming and J lost 2 bases, with 12 bases between them. CDR3 in amino acids: CASSTQSYTDTQYF. The CDR3 DNA sequence: TGTGCCAGCAGTACACAGAGCTACACAGATACGCAGTATTTT.

The genes are TRBV24-1 and TRBJ1-2; TRBD1 matches 10 bases. Germline CDR1 and CDR2: KGHDR and SFDVKD. V was pared by 5 bases and J by 8 bases, with 10 bases of the junction left unmatched. The CDR3 sequence is 15 residues long. CDR3 amino acids: CATSAGTGVTGGYTF. The CDR3 DNA reads TGTGCCACCAGTGCCGGGACAGGGGTGACGGGAGGCTACACCTTC.

V and J are TRBV2 and TRBJ2-5; 9 nucleotides line up with TRBD1. Unmatched junction bases numbered 7, after V lost 6 bases and J lost 5 bases. CDR3 length: 14 amino acids. Germline lookup yields CDR1 SNHLY and CDR2 FYNNEI. The CDR3 bases are TGTGCCAGCAGCCCCGGGACAGGGACGGAGACCCAGTACTTC. Translated: CASSPGTGTETQYF.

A few counts support this clone. The rearrangement uses TRBV5-1 and TRBJ2-5, with 7 nucleotides matching TRBD1. Germline V gives CDR1 SGHRS, CDR2 YFSETQ. This CDR3 contains 14 residues. V trimming: 0 bases; J trimming: 5 bases; junction bases outside the gene matches: 4. CDR3 in amino acids: CASSLGQGVETQYF. The CDR3 bases are TGCGCCAGCAGCTTGGGACAGGGCGTGGAGACCCAGTACTTC. The variable domain in full, with the rest retrieved from reference TRBV5-1 and TRBJ2-5, is KAGVTQTPRYLIKTRGQQVTLSCSPISGHRSVSWYQQTPGQGLQFLFEYFSETQRNKGNFPGRFSGRQFSNSRSEMNVSTLELGDSALYLCASSLGQGVETQYFGPGTRLLVL.

The chain combines TRBV4-2 with TRBJ2-7, with 9 bases fitting TRBD1. The CDR3 covers 15 residues. Unmatched junction bases numbered 7, after V lost 2 bases and J lost 5 bases. The germline V gene has CDR1 LGHNA and CDR2 YNFKEQ. CDR3 protein: CASSQPGQGTHEQYF. The DNA of the CDR3 is TGTGCCAGCAGCCAACCGGGACAGGGAACCCACGAGCAGTACTTC.

The chain is built from TRBV30 and TRBJ1-6; no firm D call. The V gene lost 1 base and the J gene lost 10 bases, with 11 bases spanning the gap. CDR3 size: 13 residues. CDR1 GTSNPN and CDR2 SVGIG come from the germline V gene (reference sequence). The CDR3 DNA follows: TGTGCCTGGAGTGCCCAAGGGAGATCACCCCTCCACTTT. It codes for CAWSAQGRSPLHF.

As regards this clone: This CDR3 is also generated by other DNA sequences in the sample. J is TRBJ2-5 and V is TRBV19; possible D gene TRBD1, 6 bases. CDR1 is LNHDA, CDR2 SQIVND, per germline (reference sequence). The CDR3 loop spans 13 amino acids. V shed 5 bases and J shed 5 bases, with 12 bases lying between them. Here the CDR3 DNA reads TGTGCCAGTAGTCCCACCAGGGGCGAGACCCAGTACTTC. Translation gives CASSPTRGETQYF.

The chain recombines TRBV7-2 with TRBJ2-2, with TRBD1 matching over 8 bases. Losses at the gene ends were 6 bases for V and 4 bases for J; bases not matched to a gene: 4. The CDR3 is 14 amino acids. Germline CDR1 and CDR2: SGHTA and FQGNSA. The CDR3 nucleotides read TGTGCCAGCAGGCCGACAGGGGTCACCGGGGAGCTGTTTTTT. Amino acid sequence: CASRPTGVTGELFF.

The rearrangement joins TRBV12-3 or TRBV12-4 to TRBJ1-1; no clear D. The CDR3 extends over 12 amino acids. Trimming shortened V by 3 bases and J by 5 bases, and 7 bases separated the two germline ends. Here the CDR3 reads CASSLIETEAFF. In nucleotides, the CDR3 is TGTGCCAGCAGTTTGATAGAAACTGAAGCTTTCTTT.

V usage is TRBV7-3 and J usage is TRBJ2-2; 9 bases are shared with TRBD1. The CDR3 is made up of 15 amino acids. Losses at the gene ends were 3 bases for V and 4 bases for J; bases not matched to a gene: 3. The V gene's germline CDR1 is SGHTA and CDR2 FQGTGA. The CDR3 DNA follows: TGTGCCAGCAGCTTGACAGGGGGAACCACCGGGGAGCTGTTTTTT. This sequence encodes CASSLTGGTTGELFF. Full variable domain (missing parts from reference TRBV7-3 and TRBJ2-2): GAGVSQTPSNKVTEKGKYVELRCDPISGHTALYWYRQSLGQGPEFLIYFQGTGAADDSGLPNDRFFAVRPEGSVSTLKIQRTERGDSAVYLCASSLTGGTTGELFFGEGSRLTVL.

The rearrangement uses TRBV4-3 and TRBJ1-3; a weak D match, TRBD1 (5 bases). Per the germline V gene, CDR1 is LGHNA and CDR2 is YSLEER. The CDR3 is 14 amino acids. The germline V and J ends were trimmed by 0 bases and 6 bases, with 9 bases remaining between them. CDR3 amino acids: CASSQEGGLNTIYF. The CDR3 DNA reads as TGCGCCAGCAGCCAAGAGGGGGGATTAAACACCATATATTTT.

The V gene is TRBV4-2, the J gene TRBJ1-3, with TRBD1 as a possible D gene (5 bases). Trimming left V 6 bases short and J 9 bases short, with 12 bases between. The CDR3 is 12 amino acids. Germline CDR1 is LGHNA and CDR2 is YNFKEQ. The CDR3 sequence: CASRGRGSTIYF. The DNA of the CDR3 is TGTGCCAGCAGGGGGCGGGGGAGCACCATATATTTT.

The chain uses TRBV19 and TRBJ1-1; D might be TRBD1 (5 bases). Between the trimmed V and J ends, which lost 5 bases and 4 bases, there was a span of 14 bases. The CDR3 spans 14 residues. Germline lookup yields CDR1 LNHDA and CDR2 SQIVND (reference sequence). CDR3 nucleotides: TGTGCCAGTAGTCTTCAGGCGGGGGGCACTGAAGCTTTCTTT. It yields the protein CASSLQAGGTEAFF. The full variable domain, with the rest looked up from reference TRBV19 and TRBJ1-1, is DGGITQSPKYLFRKEGQNVTLSCEQNLNHDAMYWYRQDPGQGLRLIYYSQIVNDFQKGDIAEGYSVSREKKESFPLTVTSAQKNPTAFYLCASSLQAGGTEAFFGQGTRLTVV.

This chain links TRBV30 with TRBJ2-5; no firm D call. The CDR3 is 13 amino acids. The germline gives CDR1 GTSNPN, CDR2 SVGIG (reference sequence). The ends were cut back, 2 bases at V and 2 bases at J, with 9 bases in the middle. The CDR3 nucleotides read TGTGCCTGGAGTTTCTACGTTCAAGAGACCCAGTACTTC. Translation gives CAWSFYVQETQYF.

The V gene is TRBV30, the J gene TRBJ2-3, with 10 bases identical to TRBD2. Germline trimming cut 3 bases from V and 6 bases from J; bases unmatched to any gene: 0. CDR3 size: 12 residues. Germline V gene sequence: CDR1 GTSNPN, CDR2 SVGIG (reference sequence). In nucleotides, the CDR3 is TGTGCCTGGAGGGGACTAGCGGATACGCAGTATTTT. Its translation: CAWRGLADTQYF.

The CDR3 sequence: CASSLNPSGGYEDTQYF. The CDR3 region has the DNA TGTGCCAGCAGCTTAAACCCCTCTGGGGGCTACGAGGATACGCAGTATTTT. V is TRBV7-3 and J is TRBJ2-3, with D possibly being TRBD1 (6 bases). CDR3 length: 17 residues. Per the germline V gene, CDR1 is SGHTA and CDR2 is FQGTGA. V lost 1 base and J lost 6, with 20 bases in between.

The chain recombines TRBV7-3 with TRBJ1-1; D perhaps matches TRBD1 (5 bases). This CDR3 comprises 13 residues. V was pared by 5 bases and J by 6 bases, with 13 bases between. In germline, CDR1 is SGHTA, CDR2 FQGTGA. CDR3 DNA: TGTGCCAGCAGCAAAAATTTAGGGGCTGAAGCTTTCTTT. Amino acid sequence: CASSKNLGAEAFF.

In this sample, this clone turned up once. V and J are TRBV6-1 and TRBJ1-1, with a weak D call TRBD1 (6 bases). There are 16 residues in the CDR3. V was trimmed by 2 bases and J by 7 bases, leaving 20 bases between them. Germline V gives CDR1 MNHNS, CDR2 SASEGT. CDR3 loop: CASSEIEGRGLDEAFF. The CDR3 DNA reads as TGTGCCAGCAGTGAAATAGAAGGCAGGGGTCTGGATGAAGCTTTCTTT.

The J gene is TRBJ1-4, the V gene TRBV15; 7 positions agree with TRBD1. The CDR3 contains 15 residues. Germline values: CDR1 LNHNV, CDR2 YYDKDF (reference sequence). The J segment lost 6 bases and the V segment lost 1 base, leaving 5 bases of the junction unmatched. The CDR3, as DNA: TGTGCCACCAGCAGAGGAGACAGGGAGGATGAAAAACTGTTTTTT. This gives the protein CATSRGDREDEKLFF.

CDR3 sequence (DNA): TGTGCCAGCAGCCTTGCCCCTCACGGGCCCCAGCATTTT. It translates to CASSLAPHGPQHF. This chain uses TRBV5-4 with TRBJ1-5; D unclear. Looked up from germline, CDR1 is SGHNT and CDR2 is YYREEE (reference sequence). The CDR3 extends over 13 amino acids. Trimming took off 4 bases at V and 9 bases at J, with 14 bases between the two ends.

This clone was seen many times. The V call is TRBV3-1 (or the pseudogene TRBV3-2), the J call TRBJ2-7; D ambiguous. V lost 0 bases and J 0 bases, leaving 6 bases between the germline ends. This CDR3 region has 14 residues. Per the germline V gene, CDR1 is LGHDT and CDR2 is YNNKEL (reference sequence). The CDR3 DNA follows: TGTGCCAGCAGCCAAGACAGTTTCTCCTACGAGCAGTACTTC. The encoded protein is CASSQDSFSYEQYF.

This chain connects TRBV6-5 to TRBJ1-5; possible D gene TRBD1, 6 bases. The CDR3 is 13 amino acids. Germline CDR1 is MNHEY and CDR2 is SVGAGI. V lost 7 bases and J lost 7, with 14 bases in between. Here the CDR3 reads CASTRGRGQPQHF. The CDR3 bases are TGTGCCAGCACCCGTGGCAGGGGCCAGCCCCAGCATTTT.

The chain has TRBV10-3 and TRBJ2-7; 9 bases align to TRBD2. Unmatched junction bases numbered 5, after V lost 4 bases and J lost 1 base. Looked up from germline, CDR1 is ENHRY and CDR2 is SYGVKD. The CDR3 contains 15 residues. The CDR3, as DNA: TGTGCCATCAGTGGGTTAGCGGGAGTATCCTACGAGCAGTACTTC. It encodes CAISGLAGVSYEQYF.